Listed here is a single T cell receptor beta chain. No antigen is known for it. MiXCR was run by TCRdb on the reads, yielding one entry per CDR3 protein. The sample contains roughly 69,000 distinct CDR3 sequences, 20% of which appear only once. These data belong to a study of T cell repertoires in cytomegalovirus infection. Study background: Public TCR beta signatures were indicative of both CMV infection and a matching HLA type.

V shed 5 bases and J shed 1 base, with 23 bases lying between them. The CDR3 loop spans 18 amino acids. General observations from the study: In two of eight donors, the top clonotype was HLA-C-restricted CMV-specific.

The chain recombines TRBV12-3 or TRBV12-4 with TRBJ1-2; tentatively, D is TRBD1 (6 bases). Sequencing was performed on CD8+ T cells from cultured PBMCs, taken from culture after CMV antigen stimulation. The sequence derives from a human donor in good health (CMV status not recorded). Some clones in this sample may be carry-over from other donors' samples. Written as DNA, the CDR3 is TGTGCCAGCAGTACTACCTGGGGGGGCTCCCGATTTAACTATGGCTACACCTTC. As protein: CASSTTWGGSRFNYGYTF.